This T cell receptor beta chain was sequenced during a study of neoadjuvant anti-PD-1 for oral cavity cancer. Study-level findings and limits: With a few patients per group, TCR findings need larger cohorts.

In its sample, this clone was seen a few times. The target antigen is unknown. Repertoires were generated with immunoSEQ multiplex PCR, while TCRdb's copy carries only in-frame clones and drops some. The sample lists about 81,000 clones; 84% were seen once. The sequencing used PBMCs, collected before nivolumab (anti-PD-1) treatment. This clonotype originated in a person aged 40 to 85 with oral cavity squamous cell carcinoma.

CDR3 in amino acids: CSARVQGGQYF. The DNA of the CDR3 is TGCAGTGCTAGGGTACAGGGAGGGCAGTACTTC. V gene TRBV20-1 combines with J gene TRBJ2-7; D might be TRBD1 or TRBD2, each matching 6 bases. The CDR3 contains 11 residues. The V and J ends lost 3 bases and 9 bases respectively, with 12 bases between them. Germline V gene lookup returns CDR1 DFQATT and CDR2 SNEGSKA (reference sequence).